The sequence of this TCR beta chain was determined in a study of CXCR3-negative and CXCR3-positive naive CD8 T cells. At the level of the study: Total TRB output reached about 130 million reads, about 1.5 +/- 0.3 million per library.

Sorting yielded triplicates of 300,000 to 350,000 cells for each CD8+ T cell subset. Looked up from germline, CDR1 is SNHLY and CDR2 is FYNNEI. This CDR3 has 15 residues. UMI-labeled 5' RACE yielded the TRB cDNA libraries. Following a re-call of the 5' RACE reads, TCRdb has one entry per CDR3 protein and lacks DNA. This table holds approximately 98,000 distinct CDR3 sequences. Regarding the study as a whole: Relative to CXCR3-negative naive cells, CXCR3-positive naive cells had more hydrophobic TRB CDR3s. Most assays used freshly isolated PBMCs, as cryopreservation partially reduced CXCR3. Naive cells, whether CXCR3-negative or CXCR3-positive, had similar TRBV-TRBJ usage, while memory cells differed.

Comments on this clonotype: Its target is not known.

The sample was naive CXCR3+ CD8+ T cells from blood. Described subset: CD45RO-CCR7+CD27+CD95- naive CD8+ T cells expressing CXCR3 (TNR3+). J is TRBJ2-7 and V is TRBV2; the D call from TCRdb, TRBD1, cannot be confirmed without DNA. This TCR was recovered from a human donor in good health. Some clones in this sample may be carry-over from other donors' samples. CDR3 sequence: CASSEIRDRVDEQYF.